This T cell receptor beta chain was captured in a study of blood T cell repertoires in COVID-19. Across the study: The United States, Italy and Spain provided the acute and convalescent COVID-19 samples. The cDNA or gDNA used as material had been derived from T cells, B-cell-depleted T cells, or PBMCs.

The ends lost 6 bases at V and 8 bases at J; junction bases unmatched: 8. The CDR3 loop spans 13 amino acids. The V gene's germline CDR1 is LNHDA and CDR2 SQIVND (reference sequence). In the original analysis: Reference gene primer amplification gave estimated nucleated cell counts. The assay was immunoSEQ multiplex PCR, and TCRdb's table has in-frame clones only and misses some. That table gives V, J and clone size, and the DNA gave D and trimming. The sample lists about 59,000 clones, 79% occurring once. Sequenced material: peripheral blood. This TCR derives from a man in his 60s with acute or convalescent COVID-19. The V and J genes are TRBV19 and TRBJ1-2; 8 positions agree with TRBD1. The chain's CDR3 is CASSPGQGFGYTF. CDR3 nucleotide sequence: TGTGCCAGTAGCCCTGGACAGGGCTTCGGCTACACCTTC.